The T cell receptor beta chain described here comes from a study of cytomegalovirus exposure and HLA in healthy donors. Notes on the study in general: Presence/absence analyses assumed roughly uniform sequencing depth across donors.

The PCR had 60 Vbeta and 13 Jbeta primers. The repertoire was sequenced with immunoSEQ multiplex PCR; TCRdb's copy has only in-frame clones and lacks some. In the table there are some 110,000 clones, roughly 74% of which are singletons. Germline loops: CDR1 SGHVS, CDR2 FQNEAQ. The CDR3 is made up of 18 amino acids. Unmatched junction bases numbered 6, after V lost 3 bases and J lost 0 bases. As for this clone: The antigen is unknown.

The specimen sequenced was PBMCs. The receptor's source is a man aged 35-49 years in good health and CMV-seronegative. The gene calls are TRBV7-8 and TRBJ1-4, with TRBD1 identical over 11 bases. CDR3 DNA sequence: TGTGCCAGCAGCTTCTTCTCGGGACAGGGGGCAACTAATGAAAAACTGTTTTTT. Translation: CASSFFSGQGATNEKLFF.